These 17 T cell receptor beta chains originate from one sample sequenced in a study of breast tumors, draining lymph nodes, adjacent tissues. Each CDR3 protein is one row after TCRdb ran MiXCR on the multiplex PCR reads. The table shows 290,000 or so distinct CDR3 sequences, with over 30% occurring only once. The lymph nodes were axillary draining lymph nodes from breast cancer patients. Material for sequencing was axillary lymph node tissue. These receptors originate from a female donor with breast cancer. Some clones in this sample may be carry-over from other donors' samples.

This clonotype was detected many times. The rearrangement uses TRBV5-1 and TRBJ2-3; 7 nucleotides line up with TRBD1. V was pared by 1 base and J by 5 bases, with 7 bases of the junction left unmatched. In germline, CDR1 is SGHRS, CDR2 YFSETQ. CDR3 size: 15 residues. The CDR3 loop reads CASSLSGQPIDTQYF. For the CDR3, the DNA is TGCGCCAGCAGCTTGTCGGGACAGCCAATAGATACGCAGTATTTT.

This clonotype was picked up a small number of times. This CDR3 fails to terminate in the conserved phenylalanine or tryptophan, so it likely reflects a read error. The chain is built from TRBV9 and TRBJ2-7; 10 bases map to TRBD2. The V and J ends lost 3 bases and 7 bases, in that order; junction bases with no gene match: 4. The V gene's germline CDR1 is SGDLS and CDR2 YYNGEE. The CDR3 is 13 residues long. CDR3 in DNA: TGTGCCAGCAGCGCCCTAGCGGGAGAAGAGCAGTACTCC. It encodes CASSALAGEEQYS.

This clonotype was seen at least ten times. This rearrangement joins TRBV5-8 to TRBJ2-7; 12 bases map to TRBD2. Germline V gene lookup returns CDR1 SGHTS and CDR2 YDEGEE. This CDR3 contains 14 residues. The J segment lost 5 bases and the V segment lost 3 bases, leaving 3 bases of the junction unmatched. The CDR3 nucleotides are TGTGCCAGCAGCTCCTGGACTAGCGGGGACGAGCAGTACTTC. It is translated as CASSSWTSGDEQYF.

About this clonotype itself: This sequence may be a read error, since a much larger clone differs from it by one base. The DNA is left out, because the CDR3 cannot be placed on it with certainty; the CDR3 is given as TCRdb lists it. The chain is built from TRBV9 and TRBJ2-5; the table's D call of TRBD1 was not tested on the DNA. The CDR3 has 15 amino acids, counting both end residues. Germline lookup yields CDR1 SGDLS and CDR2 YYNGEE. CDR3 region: CASSVGRGSEETPYF.

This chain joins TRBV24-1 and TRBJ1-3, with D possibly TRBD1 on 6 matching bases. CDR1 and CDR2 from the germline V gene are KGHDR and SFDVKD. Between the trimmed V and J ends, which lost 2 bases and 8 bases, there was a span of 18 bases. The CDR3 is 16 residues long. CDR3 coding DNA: TGTGCCACCAGTGATTCGGGGGGCGCGGCCGGAGACACCATATATTTT. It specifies CATSDSGGAAGDTIYF.

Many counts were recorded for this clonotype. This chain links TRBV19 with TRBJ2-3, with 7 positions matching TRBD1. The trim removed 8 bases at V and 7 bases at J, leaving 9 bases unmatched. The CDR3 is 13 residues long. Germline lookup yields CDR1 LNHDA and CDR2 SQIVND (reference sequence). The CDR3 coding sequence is TGTGCCAGTTCCGAAACAGGGGCCTATACGCAGTATTTT. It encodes CASSETGAYTQYF.

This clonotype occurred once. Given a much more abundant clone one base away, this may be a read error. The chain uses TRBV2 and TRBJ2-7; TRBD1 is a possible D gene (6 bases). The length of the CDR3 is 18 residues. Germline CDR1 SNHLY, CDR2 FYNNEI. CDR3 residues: CASSLEGVGTASSYEHYF. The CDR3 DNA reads TGTGCCAGCAGCTTAGAGGGGGTGGGGACCGCAAGCTCCTACGAGCACTACTTC.

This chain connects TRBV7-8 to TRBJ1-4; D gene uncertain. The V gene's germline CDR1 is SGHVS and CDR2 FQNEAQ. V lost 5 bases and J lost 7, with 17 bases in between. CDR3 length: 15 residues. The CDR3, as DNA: TGTGCCAGCAGCCGGACTAGCGGGGTTGGTGAAAAACTGTTTTTT. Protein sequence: CASSRTSGVGEKLFF.

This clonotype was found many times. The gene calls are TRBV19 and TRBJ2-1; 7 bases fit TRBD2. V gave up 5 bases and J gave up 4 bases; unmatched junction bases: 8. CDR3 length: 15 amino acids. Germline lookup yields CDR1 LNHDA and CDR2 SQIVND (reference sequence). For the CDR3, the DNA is TGTGCCAGTAGTTTTCTAGCGGAGGCTTACAATGAGCAGTTCTTC. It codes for CASSFLAEAYNEQFF. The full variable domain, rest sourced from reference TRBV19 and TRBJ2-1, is DGGITQSPKYLFRKEGQNVTLSCEQNLNHDAMYWYRQDPGQGLRLIYYSQIVNDFQKGDIAEGYSVSREKKESFPLTVTSAQKNPTAFYLCASSFLAEAYNEQFFGPGTRLTVL.

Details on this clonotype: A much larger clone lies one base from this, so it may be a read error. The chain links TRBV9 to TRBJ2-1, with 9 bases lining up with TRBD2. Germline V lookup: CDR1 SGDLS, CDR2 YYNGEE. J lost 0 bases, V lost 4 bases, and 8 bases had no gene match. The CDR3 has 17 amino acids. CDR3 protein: CASSLVFSGGSYNEQFF. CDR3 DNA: TGTGCCAGCAGCTTAGTGTTTAGCGGGGGCTCCTACAATGAGCAGTTCTTC.

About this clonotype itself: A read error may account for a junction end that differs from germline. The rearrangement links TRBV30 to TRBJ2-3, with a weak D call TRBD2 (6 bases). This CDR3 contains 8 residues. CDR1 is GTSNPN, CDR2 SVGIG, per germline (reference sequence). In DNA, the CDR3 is TGTGCCTGGAGGATCGGGGGTTTT. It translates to CAWRIGGF.

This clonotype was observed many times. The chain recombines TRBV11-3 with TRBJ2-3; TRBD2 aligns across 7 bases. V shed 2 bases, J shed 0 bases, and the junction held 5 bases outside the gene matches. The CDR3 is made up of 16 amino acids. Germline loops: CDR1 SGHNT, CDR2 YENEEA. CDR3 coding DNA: TGTGCCAGCAGCTTAATCGGGACTACAAGCACAGATACGCAGTATTTT. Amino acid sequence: CASSLIGTTSTDTQYF.

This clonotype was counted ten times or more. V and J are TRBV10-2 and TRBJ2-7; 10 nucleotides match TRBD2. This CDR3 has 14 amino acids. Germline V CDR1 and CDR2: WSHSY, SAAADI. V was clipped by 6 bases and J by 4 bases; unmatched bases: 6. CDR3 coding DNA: TGCGCCAGCAGGCCGCTAGCGGGAGTTTACGAGCAGTACTTC. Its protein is CASRPLAGVYEQYF.

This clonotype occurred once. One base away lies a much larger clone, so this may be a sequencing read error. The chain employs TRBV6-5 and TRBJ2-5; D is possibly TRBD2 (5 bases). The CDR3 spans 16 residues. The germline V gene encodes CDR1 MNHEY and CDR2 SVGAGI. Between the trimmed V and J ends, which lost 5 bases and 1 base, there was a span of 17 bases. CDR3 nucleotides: TGTGCCAGCAGTCAAAAAGCAGGAGGACTCCAAGAGACCCAGTACTTC. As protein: CASSQKAGGLQETQYF.

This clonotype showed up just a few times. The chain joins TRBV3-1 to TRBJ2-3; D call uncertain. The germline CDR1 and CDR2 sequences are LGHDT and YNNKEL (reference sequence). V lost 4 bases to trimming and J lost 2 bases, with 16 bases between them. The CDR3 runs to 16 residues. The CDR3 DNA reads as TGTGCCAGCAGCCTCCACCCGGAAGGGCACACAGATACGCAGTATTTT. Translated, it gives CASSLHPEGHTDTQYF.

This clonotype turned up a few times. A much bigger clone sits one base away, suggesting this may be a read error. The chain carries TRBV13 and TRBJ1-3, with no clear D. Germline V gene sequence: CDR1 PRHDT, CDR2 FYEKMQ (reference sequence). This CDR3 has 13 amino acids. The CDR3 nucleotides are TGTGCCAGCAGCTTAAATTTGGGAAACACCGTATATTTT. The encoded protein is CASSLNLGNTVYF.

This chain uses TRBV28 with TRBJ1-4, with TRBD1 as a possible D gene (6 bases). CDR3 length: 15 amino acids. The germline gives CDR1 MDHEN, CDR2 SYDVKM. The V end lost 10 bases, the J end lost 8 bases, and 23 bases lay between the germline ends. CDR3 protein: CATFRSTGGGEKLFF. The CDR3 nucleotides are TGTGCCACCTTCCGCAGCACGGGGGGCGGAGAAAAACTGTTTTTT. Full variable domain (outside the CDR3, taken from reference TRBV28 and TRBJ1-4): DVKVTQSSRYLVKRTGEKVFLECVQDMDHENMFWYRQDPGLGLRLIYFSYDVKMKEKGDIPEGYSVSREKKERFSLILESASTNQTSMYLCATFRSTGGGEKLFFGSGTQLSVL.